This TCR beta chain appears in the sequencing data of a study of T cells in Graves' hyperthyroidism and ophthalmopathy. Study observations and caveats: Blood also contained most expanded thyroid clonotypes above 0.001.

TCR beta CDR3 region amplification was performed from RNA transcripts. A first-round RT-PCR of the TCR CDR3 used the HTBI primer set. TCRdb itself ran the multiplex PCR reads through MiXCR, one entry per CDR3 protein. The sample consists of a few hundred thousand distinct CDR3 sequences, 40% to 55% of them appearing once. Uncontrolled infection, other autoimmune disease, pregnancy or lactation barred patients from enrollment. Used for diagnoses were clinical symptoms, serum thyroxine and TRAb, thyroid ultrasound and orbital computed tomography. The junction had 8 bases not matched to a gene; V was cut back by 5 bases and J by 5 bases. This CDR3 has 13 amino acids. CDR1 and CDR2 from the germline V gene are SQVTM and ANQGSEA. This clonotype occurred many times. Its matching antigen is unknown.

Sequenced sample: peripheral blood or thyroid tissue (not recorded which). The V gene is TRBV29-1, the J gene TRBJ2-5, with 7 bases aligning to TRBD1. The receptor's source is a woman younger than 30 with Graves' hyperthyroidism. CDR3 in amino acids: CSVRAGGGETQYF. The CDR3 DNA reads TGCAGCGTTAGGGCAGGGGGTGGGGAGACCCAGTACTTC.